Shown below are 10 T cell receptor beta chains from a single sample sequenced in a study of shared clonotypes between healthy human individuals. Here immunoSEQ multiplex PCR was the method, and the copy in TCRdb shows in-frame clones only, minus some. The data contain about 2.5 million clones, roughly 90% of them seen just once; the ten biggest clones take up 0.37%. Sequencing input: naive CD4+ T cells from PBMCs. Subset specified: CD45RA+ positively selected. Source of these receptors: a man between 18 and 35 years old in good health. Some clones in this sample may be carry-over from other donors' samples.

This clone has just a few counts. Other DNA sequences within the sample encode an identical CDR3. V usage is TRBV28 and J usage is TRBJ2-2; no clear D. The CDR3 loop spans 14 amino acids. The germline V gene has CDR1 MDHEN and CDR2 SYDVKM. V lost 6 bases to trimming and J lost 1 base, with 9 bases between them. The CDR3 nucleotides read TGTGCCAGCAGCCTCTCAGGGAACACCGGGGAGCTGTTTTTT. Translating it yields CASSLSGNTGELFF.

V is TRBV6-1 and J is TRBJ1-5; D is possibly TRBD1 (6 bases). Between the trimmed V and J ends, which lost 8 bases and 4 bases, there was a span of 15 bases. The CDR3 is 14 amino acids. Germline CDR1 MNHNS, CDR2 SASEGT. CDR3 region: CASRDTVTNQPQHF. The CDR3 region has the DNA TGTGCCAGCCGGGACACCGTTACGAATCAGCCCCAGCATTTT.

CDR3 nucleotides: TGTGCCAGCTCACAGACCAGGGGGGATACGCAGTATTTT. Its protein is CASSQTRGDTQYF. The J gene is TRBJ2-3, the V gene TRBV18; 7 bases align to TRBD1. J lost 6 bases, V lost 4 bases, and 4 bases had no gene match. Germline CDR1 and CDR2: KGHSH and LQKENI. The length of the CDR3 is 13 residues.

In its sample, this clone was seen a few times. The V and J genes are TRBV7-3 and TRBJ2-2, with D perhaps matching TRBD1 (6 bases). Trimming took 5 bases from V and 4 from J, leaving 11 bases between them. The CDR3 extends over 14 amino acids. Germline loops: CDR1 SGHTA, CDR2 FQGTGA. Here the CDR3 reads CASSPGTSTGELFF. The CDR3 DNA reads as TGTGCCAGCAGCCCCGGGACAAGCACCGGGGAGCTGTTTTTT.

The V gene is TRBV4-2, the J gene TRBJ1-2; 7 bases map to TRBD1. The CDR3 runs to 15 residues. The V gene's germline CDR1 is LGHNA and CDR2 YNFKEQ. Germline trimming cut 5 bases from V and 0 bases from J; bases unmatched to any gene: 6. This chain's CDR3 is CASSSPGTANYGYTF. The CDR3 region has the DNA TGTGCCAGCAGCTCGCCAGGGACAGCTAACTATGGCTACACCTTC.

This chain connects TRBV5-4 to TRBJ2-2; 10 bases are shared with TRBD2. J gave up 5 bases and V 2 bases, and 9 bases lay outside the gene matches. In germline, CDR1 is SGHNT, CDR2 YYREEE (reference sequence). The CDR3 is 17 residues long. As DNA, the CDR3 is TGTGCCAGCAGCTTTGGGGTGAAGCGGGAGGGAACCGGGGAGCTGTTTTTT. It is translated as CASSFGVKREGTGELFF.

The J gene is TRBJ2-5, the V gene TRBV11-1; 14 bases line up with TRBD2. The ends lost 3 bases at V and 2 bases at J; junction bases unmatched: 8. The length of the CDR3 is 18 residues. CDR1 SGHAT and CDR2 FQDESV come from the germline V gene (reference sequence). The CDR3 nucleotides are TGTGCCAGCAGCTTCGGGACTAGCGGGAGTAAGGGACAAGAGACCCAGTACTTC. This encodes CASSFGTSGSKGQETQYF.

The chain joins TRBV6-6 to TRBJ2-1; D not resolved. The V and J ends lost 4 bases and 7 bases respectively, with 11 bases between them. There are 13 residues in the CDR3. Germline CDR1 MNHNY, CDR2 SVGAGI (reference sequence). The CDR3 region is CASSWGFLNEQFF. The CDR3 bases are TGTGCCAGCAGTTGGGGATTCTTGAATGAGCAGTTCTTC.

The J gene is TRBJ2-7, the V gene TRBV28, with 7 bases matching TRBD1. The CDR3 totals 18 residues. Germline V gene sequence: CDR1 MDHEN, CDR2 SYDVKM. V lost 3 bases and J lost 4; bases outside the gene matches: 18. The CDR3 region has the DNA TGTGCCAGCAGTTTGCTCATAAATACAGGGGCTTTAAGGTACGAGCAGTACTTC. Translating gives CASSLLINTGALRYEQYF.

A note on this clone: In the same sample, other DNA sequences code for this CDR3. The V and J genes are TRBV19 and TRBJ1-5; the D is unclear. Per the germline V gene, CDR1 is LNHDA and CDR2 is SQIVND (reference sequence). The V end was cut by 2 bases, the J end by 5 bases, with 7 bases between. This CDR3 contains 13 residues. The CDR3 loop reads CASSILRDQPQHF. CDR3 bases: TGTGCCAGTAGTATATTGAGGGATCAGCCCCAGCATTTT.